Below are 14 T cell receptor beta chains sequenced from a single sample in a study of cytomegalovirus exposure and HLA in healthy donors. Use of 60 Vbeta and 13 Jbeta primers characterized the PCR. The method was immunoSEQ multiplex PCR; TCRdb's version includes in-frame clones alone and lacks a portion of them. The sample contains 90,000 to 150,000 clones, roughly 77% of which appear only once. The sequencing input was PBMCs. The receptors here all came from a man aged 35-49 years in good health and CMV-seronegative.

This chain uses TRBV7-2 with TRBJ2-3; a weak D match, TRBD2 (5 bases). V shed 2 bases and J shed 8 bases, with 11 bases lying between them. Germline V gene lookup returns CDR1 SGHTA and CDR2 FQGNSA. This CDR3 contains 13 residues. DNA for the CDR3: TGTGCCAGCAGCTTAAGTAACGGAGGTACGCAGTATTTT. Translation gives CASSLSNGGTQYF.

This rearrangement joins TRBV27 to TRBJ1-2, with D unresolved. The V end lost 5 bases, the J end lost 3 bases, and 25 bases lay between the germline ends. There are 18 residues in the CDR3. CDR1 and CDR2 from the germline V gene are MNHEY and SMNVEV (reference sequence). Here the CDR3 DNA reads TGTGCCAGCAGTCCCTCCCGACCTCTTAAGACAAATCACTATGGCTACACCTTC. It yields the protein CASSPSRPLKTNHYGYTF.

This chain joins TRBV29-1 and TRBJ2-7; a possible D gene is TRBD2 (6 bases). Trimming left V 4 bases short and J 3 bases short, with 16 bases between. Germline V gene lookup returns CDR1 SQVTM and CDR2 ANQGSEA. The CDR3 runs 14 residues. CDR3 nucleotides: TGCAGCGTTGGGGCTCAGGAGGGGAGCTACGAGCAGTACTTC. Amino acids: CSVGAQEGSYEQYF.

Only a few counts were recorded for this clone. The V call is TRBV5-1, the J call TRBJ2-2; D may be TRBD1 (6 bases). This CDR3 has 14 amino acids. Between the trimmed V and J ends, which lost 3 bases and 1 base, there was a span of 7 bases. Germline loops: CDR1 SGHRS, CDR2 YFSETQ. This CDR3 is CASSSQGNTGELFF. The CDR3 coding sequence is TGCGCCAGCAGCTCACAGGGGAACACCGGGGAGCTGTTTTTT.

There are a few counts of this clone. This chain joins TRBV5-1 and TRBJ1-3; D is unresolved. Between the trimmed V and J ends, which lost 4 bases and 1 base, there was a span of 9 bases. This CDR3 contains 14 residues. Germline V gene sequence: CDR1 SGHRS, CDR2 YFSETQ. This CDR3 is CASSPQESGNTIYF. CDR3 DNA sequence: TGCGCCAGCAGCCCGCAGGAATCTGGAAACACCATATATTTT.

DNA for the CDR3: TGTGCCATCAGTGAGGGACTAGCCTACGAGCAGTACTTC. Its protein is CAISEGLAYEQYF. The rearrangement joins TRBV10-3 to TRBJ2-7; 7 nucleotides match TRBD2. V trimming: 2 bases; J trimming: 2 bases; junction bases outside the gene matches: 0. Per germline, CDR1 ENHRY and CDR2 SYGVKD. CDR3 length: 13 residues.

The V call is TRBV5-1, the J call TRBJ2-3; the match to TRBD2 covers 7 bases. Germline CDR1 reads SGHRS; CDR2 reads YFSETQ. Losses at the gene ends were 5 bases for V and 2 bases for J; bases not matched to a gene: 8. The CDR3 is 15 amino acids. CDR3 region: CASSPTSSYTDTQYF. In DNA, the CDR3 is TGCGCCAGCAGTCCGACTAGCTCCTACACAGATACGCAGTATTTT.

The CDR3 bases are TGTGCCAGCAGTTTCCAACAGGGTAACCAAGAGACCCAGTACTTC. This sequence encodes CASSFQQGNQETQYF. V gene TRBV28 combines with J gene TRBJ2-5, with a tentative D call TRBD1 (6 bases). V was shortened by 3 bases and J by 0 bases, with 11 bases between the two germline ends. This CDR3 is 15 amino acids long. CDR1 is MDHEN, CDR2 SYDVKM, per germline.

This chain connects TRBV21-1 to TRBJ2-7; TRBD1 is taken as the D call from the table, unchecked against the DNA. TRBV21-1 is designated a pseudogene. This CDR3 comprises 16 residues. CDR3 in DNA: TGTGCCAGCAGCAAAGGCGACAGGGACGGCTCCTCCGAGCAGTACTTC. Its translation is CASSKGDRDGSSEQYF.

This chain connects TRBV6-5 to TRBJ1-5, with D perhaps matching TRBD1 (5 bases). This CDR3 region has 14 residues. Germline CDR1 reads MNHEY; CDR2 reads SVGAGI. Between the trimmed V and J ends, which lost 6 bases and 3 bases, there was a span of 12 bases. CDR3 nucleotide sequence: TGTGCCAGCAGGAGGGGAGGGGTCAATCAGCCCCAGCATTTT. This gives the protein CASRRGGVNQPQHF.

This chain uses TRBV10-3 with TRBJ1-3, with D perhaps matching TRBD1 (5 bases). The CDR3 spans 14 residues. V was trimmed by 4 bases and J by 1 base, leaving 8 bases between them. CDR1 and CDR2 from the germline V gene are ENHRY and SYGVKD. CDR3 sequence reads: CAISVGPSGNTIYF. DNA of the CDR3: TGTGCCATCAGTGTGGGGCCATCTGGAAACACCATATATTTT.

This clone appeared a single time. The chain uses TRBV5-1 and TRBJ1-2; a weak D match, TRBD1 (5 bases). The CDR3 extends over 14 amino acids. V lost 1 base to trimming and J lost 6 bases, with 13 bases between them. The germline gives CDR1 SGHRS, CDR2 YFSETQ. The CDR3 here is CASSLISGADGYTF. In DNA form, the CDR3 reads TGCGCCAGCAGCTTGATTAGCGGGGCGGATGGCTACACCTTC.

The V gene is TRBV6-4, the J gene TRBJ2-2, with a tentative D call TRBD2 (6 bases). CDR3 length: 14 amino acids. Trimming pared 7 bases from V and 0 bases from J, leaving 9 bases between. Germline lookup yields CDR1 MRHNA and CDR2 SNTAGT. The CDR3 region has the DNA TGTGCCAGCAAAACTAGCCCGAACACCGGGGAGCTGTTTTTT. It encodes CASKTSPNTGELFF.

This chain links TRBV18 with TRBJ1-1; TRBD1 is a possible D gene (6 bases). Trimming removed 3 bases from V and 8 bases from J, with 19 bases in between. The CDR3 length is 15 residues. Germline CDR1 KGHSH, CDR2 LQKENI. CDR3 coding DNA: TGTGCCAGCTCACCTCGGGGACATGTCTTTCGAGAAGCTTTCTTT. It specifies CASSPRGHVFREAFF.